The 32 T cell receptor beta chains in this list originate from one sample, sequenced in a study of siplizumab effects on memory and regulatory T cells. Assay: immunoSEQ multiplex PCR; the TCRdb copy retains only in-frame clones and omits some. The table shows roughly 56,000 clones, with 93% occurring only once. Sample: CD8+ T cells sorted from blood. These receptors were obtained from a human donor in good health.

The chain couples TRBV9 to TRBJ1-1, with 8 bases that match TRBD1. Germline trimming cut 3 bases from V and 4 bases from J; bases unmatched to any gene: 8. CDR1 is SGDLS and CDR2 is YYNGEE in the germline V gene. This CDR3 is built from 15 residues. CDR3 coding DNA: TGTGCCAGCAGCGGACGGACAGGGTCGGGCACTGAAGCTTTCTTT. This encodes CASSGRTGSGTEAFF. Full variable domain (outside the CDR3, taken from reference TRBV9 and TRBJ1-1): DSGVTQTPKHLITATGQRVTLRCSPRSGDLSVYWYQQSLDQGLQFLIQYYNGEERAKGNILERFSAQQFPDLHSELNLSSLELGDSALYFCASSGRTGSGTEAFFGQGTRLTVV.

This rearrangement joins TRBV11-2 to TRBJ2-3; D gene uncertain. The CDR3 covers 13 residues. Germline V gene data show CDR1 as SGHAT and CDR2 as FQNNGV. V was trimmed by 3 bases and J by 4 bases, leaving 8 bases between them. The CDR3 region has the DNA TGTGCCAGCAGCTTGGTTCGCCCAGATACGCAGTATTTT. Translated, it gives CASSLVRPDTQYF.

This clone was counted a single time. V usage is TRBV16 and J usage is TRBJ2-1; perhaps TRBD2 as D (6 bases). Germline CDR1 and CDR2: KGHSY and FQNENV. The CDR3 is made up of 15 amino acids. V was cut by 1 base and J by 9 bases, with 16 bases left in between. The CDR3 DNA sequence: TGTGCCAGCAGCCAATTGGGCGGGATCTCAAGTGAGCAGTTCTTC. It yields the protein CASSQLGGISSEQFF.

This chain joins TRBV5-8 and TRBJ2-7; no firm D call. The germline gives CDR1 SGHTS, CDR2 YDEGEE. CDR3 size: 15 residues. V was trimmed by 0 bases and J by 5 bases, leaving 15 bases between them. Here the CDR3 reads CASSLVYQAPHEQYF. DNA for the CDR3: TGTGCCAGCAGCTTGGTATACCAGGCCCCCCACGAGCAGTACTTC.

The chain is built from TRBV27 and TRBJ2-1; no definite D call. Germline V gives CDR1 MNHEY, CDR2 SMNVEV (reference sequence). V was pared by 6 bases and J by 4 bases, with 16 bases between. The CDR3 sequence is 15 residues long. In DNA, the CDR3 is TGTGCCAGCAGCCCGGTTGCCTTCGGTTACAATGAGCAGTTCTTC. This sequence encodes CASSPVAFGYNEQFF.

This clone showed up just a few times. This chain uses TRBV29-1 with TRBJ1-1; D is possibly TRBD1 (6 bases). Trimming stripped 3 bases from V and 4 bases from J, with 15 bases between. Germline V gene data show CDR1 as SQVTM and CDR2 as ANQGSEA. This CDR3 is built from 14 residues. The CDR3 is CSVDSRGRSTEAFF. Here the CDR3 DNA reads TGCAGCGTTGATTCGCGGGGGCGAAGCACTGAAGCTTTCTTT.

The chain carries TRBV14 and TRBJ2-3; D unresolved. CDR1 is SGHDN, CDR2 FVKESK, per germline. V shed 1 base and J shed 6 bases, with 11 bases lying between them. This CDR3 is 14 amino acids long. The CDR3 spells CASSQVGGGDTQYF. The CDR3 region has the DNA TGTGCCAGCAGCCAAGTAGGCGGTGGGGATACGCAGTATTTT.

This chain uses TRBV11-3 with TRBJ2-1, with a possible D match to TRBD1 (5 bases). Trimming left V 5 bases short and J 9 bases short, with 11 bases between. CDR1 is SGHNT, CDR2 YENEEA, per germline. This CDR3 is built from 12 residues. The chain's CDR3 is CASSGIGVEQFF. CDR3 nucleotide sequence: TGTGCCAGCAGCGGAATAGGGGTTGAGCAGTTCTTC.

The chain's CDR3 is CASSVNPGLASSYEQYF. In nucleotides, the CDR3 is TGTGCCAGCAGCGTAAACCCGGGACTAGCGAGCTCCTACGAGCAGTACTTC. This chain uses TRBV9 with TRBJ2-7, with TRBD2 identical over 10 bases. In germline, CDR1 is SGDLS, CDR2 YYNGEE. V was pared by 1 base and J by 0 bases, with 7 bases of the junction left unmatched. This CDR3 has 17 residues.

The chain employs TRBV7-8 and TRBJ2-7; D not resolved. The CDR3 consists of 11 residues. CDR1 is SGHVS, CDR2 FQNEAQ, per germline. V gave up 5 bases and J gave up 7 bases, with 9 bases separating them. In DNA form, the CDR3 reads TGTGCCAGCAGCGTGGCGCGAGAGCAGTACTTC. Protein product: CASSVAREQYF. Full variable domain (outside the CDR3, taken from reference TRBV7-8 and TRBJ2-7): GAGVSQSPRYKVAKRGQDVALRCDPISGHVSLFWYQQALGQGPEFLTYFQNEAQLDKSGLPSDRFFAERPEGSVSTLKIQRTQQEDSAVYLCASSVAREQYFGPGTRLTVT.

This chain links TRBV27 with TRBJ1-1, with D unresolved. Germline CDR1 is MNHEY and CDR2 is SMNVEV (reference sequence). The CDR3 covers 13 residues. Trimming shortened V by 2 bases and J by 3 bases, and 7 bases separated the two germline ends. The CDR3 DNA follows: TGTGCCAGCAGTTTAGGGAGACACACTGAAGCTTTCTTT. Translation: CASSLGRHTEAFF.

This CDR3 reads CASTWGTGELFF. DNA for the CDR3: TGTGCCAGCACCTGGGGCACCGGGGAGCTGTTTTTT. The J gene is TRBJ2-2, the V gene TRBV27; no clear D gene. Germline V lookup: CDR1 MNHEY, CDR2 SMNVEV (reference sequence). V was clipped by 7 bases and J by 4 bases, with 7 bases between them. There are 12 residues in the CDR3.

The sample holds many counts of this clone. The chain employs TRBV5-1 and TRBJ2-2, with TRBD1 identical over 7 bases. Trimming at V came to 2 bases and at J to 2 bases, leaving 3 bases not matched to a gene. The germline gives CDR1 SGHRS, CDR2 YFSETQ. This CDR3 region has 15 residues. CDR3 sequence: CASSFGTANTGELFF. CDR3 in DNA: TGCGCCAGCAGCTTCGGGACAGCCAACACCGGGGAGCTGTTTTTT.

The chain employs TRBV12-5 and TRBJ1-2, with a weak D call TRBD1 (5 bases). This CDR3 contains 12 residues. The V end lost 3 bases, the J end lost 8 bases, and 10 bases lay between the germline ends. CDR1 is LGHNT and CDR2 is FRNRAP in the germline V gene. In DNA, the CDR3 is TGTGCTAGTGGTTTCTTCAGGGCCGGCTACACCTTC. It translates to CASGFFRAGYTF. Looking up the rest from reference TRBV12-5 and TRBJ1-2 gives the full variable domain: DARVTQTPRHKVTEMGQEVTMRCQPILGHNTVFWYRQTMMQGLELLAYFRNRAPLDDSGMPKDRFSAEMPDATLATLKIQPSEPRDSAVYFCASGFFRAGYTFGSGTRLTVV.

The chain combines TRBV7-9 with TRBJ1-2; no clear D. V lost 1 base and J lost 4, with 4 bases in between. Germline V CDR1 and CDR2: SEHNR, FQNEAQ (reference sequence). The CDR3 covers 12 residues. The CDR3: CASSLGGYGYTF. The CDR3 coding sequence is TGTGCCAGCAGCTTAGGAGGCTATGGCTACACCTTC.

The CDR3: CASSVGTADRPIETQYF. CDR3 sequence (DNA): TGTGCCAGCAGCGTAGGAACAGCGGATAGACCTATCGAGACCCAGTACTTC. The V and J genes are TRBV9 and TRBJ2-5; possibly TRBD2 for D (5 bases). The ends were cut back, 0 bases at V and 5 bases at J, with 20 bases in the middle. Germline V gene data show CDR1 as SGDLS and CDR2 as YYNGEE. The CDR3 loop spans 17 amino acids.

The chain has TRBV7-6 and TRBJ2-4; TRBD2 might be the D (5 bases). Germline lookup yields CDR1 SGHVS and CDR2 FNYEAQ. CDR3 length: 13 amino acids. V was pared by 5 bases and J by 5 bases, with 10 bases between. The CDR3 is CASSHEGQNIQYF. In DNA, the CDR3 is TGTGCCAGCAGCCACGAGGGCCAAAACATTCAGTACTTC.

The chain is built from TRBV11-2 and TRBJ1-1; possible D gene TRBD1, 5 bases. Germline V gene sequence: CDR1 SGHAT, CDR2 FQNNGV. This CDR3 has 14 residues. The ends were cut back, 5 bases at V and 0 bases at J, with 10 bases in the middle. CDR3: CASSPGGMNTEAFF. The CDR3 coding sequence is TGTGCCAGCAGCCCGGGGGGAATGAACACTGAAGCTTTCTTT.

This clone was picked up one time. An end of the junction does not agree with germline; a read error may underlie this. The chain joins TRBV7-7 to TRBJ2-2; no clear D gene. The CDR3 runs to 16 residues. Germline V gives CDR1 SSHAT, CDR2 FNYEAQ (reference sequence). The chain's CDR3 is CASSPATDLITGELFF. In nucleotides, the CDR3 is TGTGCTAGCAGCCCTGCGACGGACCTGATAACCGGGGAGCTGTTTTTT.

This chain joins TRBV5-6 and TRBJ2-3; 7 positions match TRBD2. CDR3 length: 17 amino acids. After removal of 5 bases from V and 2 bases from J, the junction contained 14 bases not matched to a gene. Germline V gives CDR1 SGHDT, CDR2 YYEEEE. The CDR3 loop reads CASSFLVSGGITDTQYF. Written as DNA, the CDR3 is TGTGCCAGCAGTTTCCTCGTATCGGGAGGTATCACAGATACGCAGTATTTT. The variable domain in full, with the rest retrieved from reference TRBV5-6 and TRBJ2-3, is DAGVTQSPTHLIKTRGQQVTLRCSPKSGHDTVSWYQQALGQGPQFIFQYYEEEERQRGNFPDRFSGHQFPNYSSELNVNALLLGDSALYLCASSFLVSGGITDTQYFGPGTRLTVL.

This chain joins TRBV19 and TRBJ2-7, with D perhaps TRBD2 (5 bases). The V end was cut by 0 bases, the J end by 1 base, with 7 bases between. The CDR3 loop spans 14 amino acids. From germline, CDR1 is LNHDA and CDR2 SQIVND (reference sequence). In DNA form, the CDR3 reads TGTGCCAGTAGTATAGAAGGAGGTTCCTACGAGCAGTACTTC. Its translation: CASSIEGGSYEQYF.

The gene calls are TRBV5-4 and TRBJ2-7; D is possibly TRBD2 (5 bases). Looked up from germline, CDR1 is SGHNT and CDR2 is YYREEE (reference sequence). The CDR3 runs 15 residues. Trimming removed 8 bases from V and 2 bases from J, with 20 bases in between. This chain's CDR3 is CASGDWGVETYEQYF. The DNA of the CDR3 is TGTGCCAGTGGGGATTGGGGAGTGGAAACCTACGAGCAGTACTTC. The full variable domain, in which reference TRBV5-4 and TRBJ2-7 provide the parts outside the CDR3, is ETGVTQSPTHLIKTRGQQVTLRCSSQSGHNTVSWYQQALGQGPQFIFQYYREEENGRGNFPPRFSGLQFPNYSSELNVNALELDDSALYLCASGDWGVETYEQYFGPGTRLTVT.

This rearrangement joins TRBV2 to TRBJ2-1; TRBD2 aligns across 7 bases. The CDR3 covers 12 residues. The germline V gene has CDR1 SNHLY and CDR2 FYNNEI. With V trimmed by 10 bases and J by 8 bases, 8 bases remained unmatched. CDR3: CATRRGIHEQFF. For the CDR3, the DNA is TGTGCCACCCGGCGGGGGATCCATGAGCAGTTCTTC.

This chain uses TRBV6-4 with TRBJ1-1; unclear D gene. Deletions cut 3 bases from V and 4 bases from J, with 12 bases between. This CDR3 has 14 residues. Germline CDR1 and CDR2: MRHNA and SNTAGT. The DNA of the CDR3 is TGTGCCAGCAGTGAGGAGGTAGGAAGCACTGAAGCTTTCTTT. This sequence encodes CASSEEVGSTEAFF.

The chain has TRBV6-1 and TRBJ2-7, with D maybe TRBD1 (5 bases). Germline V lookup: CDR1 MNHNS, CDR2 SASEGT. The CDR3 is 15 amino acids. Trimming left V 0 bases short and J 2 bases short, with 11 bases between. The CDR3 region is CASSEAQRGTYEQYF. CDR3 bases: TGTGCCAGCAGTGAAGCGCAAAGGGGAACCTACGAGCAGTACTTC.

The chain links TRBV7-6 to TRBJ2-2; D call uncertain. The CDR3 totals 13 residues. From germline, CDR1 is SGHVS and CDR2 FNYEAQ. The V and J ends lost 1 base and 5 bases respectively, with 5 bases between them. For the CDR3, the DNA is TGTGCCAGCAGCTTAGTCCTTACCGGGGAGCTGTTTTTT. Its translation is CASSLVLTGELFF.

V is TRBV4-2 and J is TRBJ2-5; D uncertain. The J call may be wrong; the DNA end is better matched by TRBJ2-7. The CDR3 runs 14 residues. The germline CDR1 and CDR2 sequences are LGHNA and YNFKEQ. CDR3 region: CASSQDMDLYEQYF. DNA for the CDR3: TGTGCCAGCAGCCAAGATATGGATCTCTACGAGCAGTACTTC.

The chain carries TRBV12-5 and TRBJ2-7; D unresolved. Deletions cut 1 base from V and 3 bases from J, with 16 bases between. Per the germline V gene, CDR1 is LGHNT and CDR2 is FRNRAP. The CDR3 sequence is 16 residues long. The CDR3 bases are TGTGCTAGTGGTTTGGGGACCCTTCCTCACTTCTACGAGCAGTACTTC. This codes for CASGLGTLPHFYEQYF.

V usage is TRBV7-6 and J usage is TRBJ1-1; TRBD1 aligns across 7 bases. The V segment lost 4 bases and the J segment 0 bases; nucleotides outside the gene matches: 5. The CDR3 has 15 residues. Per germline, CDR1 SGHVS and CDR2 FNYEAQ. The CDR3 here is CASSSLQGVNTEAFF. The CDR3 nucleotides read TGTGCCAGCAGCTCATTGCAGGGGGTGAACACTGAAGCTTTCTTT.

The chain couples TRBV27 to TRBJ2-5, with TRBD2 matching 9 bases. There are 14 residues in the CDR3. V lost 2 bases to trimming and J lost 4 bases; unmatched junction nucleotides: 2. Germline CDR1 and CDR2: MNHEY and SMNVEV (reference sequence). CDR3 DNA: TGTGCCAGCAGTTTAAGCGGGGGGATAGAGACCCAGTACTTC. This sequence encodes CASSLSGGIETQYF.

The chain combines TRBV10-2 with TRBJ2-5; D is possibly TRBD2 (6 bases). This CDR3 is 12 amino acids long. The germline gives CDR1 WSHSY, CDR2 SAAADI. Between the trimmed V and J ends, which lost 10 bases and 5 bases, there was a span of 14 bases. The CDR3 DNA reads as TGCGCCACCTCGGACTACCGGGAGACCCAGTACTTC. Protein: CATSDYRETQYF.

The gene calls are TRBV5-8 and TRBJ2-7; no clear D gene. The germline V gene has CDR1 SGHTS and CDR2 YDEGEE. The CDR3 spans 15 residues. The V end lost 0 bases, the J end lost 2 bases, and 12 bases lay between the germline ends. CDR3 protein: CASSLDSGTTYEQYF. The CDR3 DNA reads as TGTGCCAGCAGCTTGGACAGTGGTACGACCTACGAGCAGTACTTC.